This TCR beta chain was identified in a study of beta chain features in type 1 diabetes. cDNA synthesis used the whole RNA isolate, giving expressed TCRB sequences. Assay: immunoSEQ multiplex PCR; the TCRdb copy retains only in-frame clones and omits some. The sample has around 300,000 clones, 13% to 15% seen once. Germline-derived CDR1 and CDR2 are SGHRS and YFSETQ. The CDR3 sequence is 16 residues long. V gave up 5 bases and J gave up 6 bases; unmatched junction bases: 13. The J gene is TRBJ2-3, the V gene TRBV5-1; TRBD1 agrees at 9 bases. The source is a young man in good health. The specimen was central memory CD4+ T cells from blood. The CDR3 bases are TGCGCCAGCAGTCTTGCGGGACAGGGTAATTCGGATACGCAGTATTTT. Translated, it gives CASSLAGQGNSDTQYF.